The 3 T cell receptor beta chains reported below all come from one sample, sequenced in a study of T cell responses to AZD1222 COVID-19 vaccine. Sequenced by immunoSEQ multiplex PCR; TCRdb stores in-frame clones only, minus some. This sample has approximately 100,000 clones, with approximately 88% found just once. The sample consisted of peripheral blood, taken on day 0 of AZD1222 vaccination. All receptors come from an adult in good health.

The J gene is TRBJ1-1, the V gene TRBV19, with D possibly TRBD1 on 5 matching bases. Germline CDR1 and CDR2: LNHDA and SQIVND (reference sequence). The CDR3 has 14 amino acids. V was shortened by 4 bases and J by 6 bases, with 15 bases between the two germline ends. The CDR3 loop is CASSRSQGFPEAFF. The CDR3 coding sequence is TGTGCCAGTAGTAGAAGTCAGGGTTTCCCTGAAGCTTTCTTT.

The chain employs TRBV24-1 and TRBJ2-6, with 7 bases lining up with TRBD1. Trimming took 4 bases from V and 1 from J; bases not matched to a gene: 3. The CDR3 has 16 amino acids. Germline assignment: CDR1 KGHDR and CDR2 SFDVKD. The CDR3 DNA follows: TGTGCCACCAGTGACCCGACAGGGTCTGGGGCCAACGTCCTGACTTTC. Translated, it gives CATSDPTGSGANVLTF.

The chain combines TRBV4-3 with TRBJ2-1, with D perhaps matching TRBD1 (6 bases). The CDR3 has 13 residues. The ends were cut back, 2 bases at V and 10 bases at J, with 12 bases in the middle. The germline CDR1 and CDR2 sequences are LGHNA and YSLEER. In nucleotides, the CDR3 is TGCGCCAGCAGCCAATATACAGGGCGCGAGCAGTTCTTC. It yields the protein CASSQYTGREQFF.